A single sample gave rise to the 3 T cell receptor beta chains below, sequenced in a study of a mutant IDH1 vaccine in newly diagnosed glioma. These receptors have no identified antigens. The repertoire was sequenced with immunoSEQ multiplex PCR; TCRdb's copy has only in-frame clones and lacks some. The sample lists about 46,000 clones, approximately 92% occurring once. Time point reported: week 35, safety follow-up. The content of each vaccine dose was 300 ug of mutant IDH1 20-mer peptide, and topical imiquimod accompanied it. Sequenced material: PBMCs, taken from a glioma patient whose treatment included an IDH1 peptide vaccine. The origin of the receptors is a man between 45 and 60 years old with glioma.

The chain joins TRBV19 to TRBJ2-7; 13 bases are a match to TRBD2. Trimming removed 5 bases from V and 1 base from J; junction bases left unmatched: 5. The CDR3 extends over 16 amino acids. The germline V gene encodes CDR1 LNHDA and CDR2 SQIVND (reference sequence). CDR3 sequence (DNA): TGTGCCAGTAGTCTTGGACTAGCGGGAGTTTCCTACGAGCAGTACTTC. Translated, it gives CASSLGLAGVSYEQYF.

The genes are TRBV30 and TRBJ2-7; tentatively, D is TRBD1 (5 bases). Germline lookup yields CDR1 GTSNPN and CDR2 SVGIG (reference sequence). The CDR3 is 14 residues long. The V gene lost 2 bases and the J gene lost 0 bases, with 11 bases spanning the gap. The CDR3 loop reads CAWSMKGSSYEQYF. CDR3 DNA sequence: TGTGCCTGGAGTATGAAGGGGTCCTCCTACGAGCAGTACTTC.

This chain uses TRBV27 with TRBJ1-5; 7 bases are shared with TRBD1. V lost 5 bases to trimming and J lost 0 bases; unmatched junction nucleotides: 19. Germline lookup yields CDR1 MNHEY and CDR2 SMNVEV (reference sequence). This CDR3 spans 20 amino acids. The CDR3 sequence is CASSTIGRDSYPYSNQPQHF. CDR3 nucleotides: TGTGCCAGCAGTACTATAGGTCGGGACAGCTACCCTTATAGCAATCAGCCCCAGCATTTT.